These 16 T cell receptor beta chains originate from one sample sequenced in a study of shared clonotypes between healthy human individuals. Produced via immunoSEQ multiplex PCR; TCRdb's table is partial and in-frame only. Among about 960,000 clones listed, more than 75% were seen once. The specimen sequenced was memory CD4+ T cells sorted from blood. Stated subset: CD45RA-negative fraction. These receptors all stem from a man younger than 30 in good health.

The chain employs TRBV5-3 and TRBJ1-5, with D uncertain. TRBV5-3 is treated as an ORF (open reading frame) with a function not yet certain. The CDR3 is 15 amino acids. The ends were cut back, 1 base at V and 2 bases at J, with 10 bases in the middle. CDR3 DNA sequence: TGTGCCAGAAGCTTGTCCGAAATTGGCAATCAGCCCCAGCATTTT. This codes for CARSLSEIGNQPQHF.

The CDR3 sequence: CASSLGRAYPYEQYF. The CDR3 DNA reads as TGTGCCAGCAGTTTAGGTCGGGCCTACCCCTACGAGCAGTACTTC. The genes are TRBV28 and TRBJ2-7; D ambiguous. V was shortened by 2 bases and J by 2 bases, with 13 bases between the two germline ends. The CDR3 has 15 amino acids. CDR1 is MDHEN, CDR2 SYDVKM, per germline.

The CDR3, as DNA: TGTGCCATGTCAGCGGGGGGCACAGATACGCAGTATTTT. It yields the protein CAMSAGGTDTQYF. The chain is built from TRBV10-3 and TRBJ2-3, with 8 positions matching TRBD2. The V and J ends lost 9 bases and 1 base, in that order; junction bases with no gene match: 3. CDR1 and CDR2 (germline): ENHRY, SYGVKD. The CDR3 totals 13 residues.

The chain combines TRBV6-5 with TRBJ1-4; a weak D match, TRBD1 (6 bases). The germline V gene has CDR1 MNHEY and CDR2 SVGAGI. This CDR3 has 13 amino acids. The germline V and J ends were trimmed by 6 bases and 7 bases, with 12 bases remaining between them. CDR3 loop: CASRRGVGEKLFF. The CDR3 nucleotides read TGTGCCAGCAGGAGGGGGGTTGGTGAAAAACTGTTTTTT.

The chain joins TRBV19 to TRBJ2-7; TRBD1 agrees at 7 bases. The CDR3 has 14 residues. V lost 3 bases, J lost 2 bases, and 4 bases stayed unmatched. CDR1 is LNHDA and CDR2 is SQIVND in the germline V gene (reference sequence). The CDR3 DNA follows: TGTGCCAGTAGTATGTGGCAGGGGGCCTACGAGCAGTACTTC. Protein sequence: CASSMWQGAYEQYF.

The chain uses TRBV28 and TRBJ1-1; possibly TRBD1 for D (6 bases). The CDR3 contains 11 residues. Germline V gives CDR1 MDHEN, CDR2 SYDVKM. Trimming stripped 5 bases from V and 7 bases from J, with 8 bases between. DNA of the CDR3: TGTGCCAGCAGTGAGACAGGTGAAGCTTTCTTT. Its translation: CASSETGEAFF.

This chain uses TRBV7-9 with TRBJ2-1; D gene ambiguous. V was shortened by 4 bases and J by 3 bases, with 13 bases between the two germline ends. The CDR3 covers 15 residues. CDR1 is SEHNR and CDR2 is FQNEAQ in the germline V gene (reference sequence). The CDR3 region is CASSSQASGYNEQFF. The CDR3 nucleotides read TGTGCCAGCAGCTCCCAGGCGTCGGGCTACAATGAGCAGTTCTTC.

Comment on this clone: The same CDR3 can be traced to other DNA sequences in this sample. This chain uses TRBV27 with TRBJ1-1; no clear D. V was pared by 1 base and J by 3 bases, with 9 bases between. The CDR3 has 14 amino acids. Germline CDR1 reads MNHEY; CDR2 reads SMNVEV (reference sequence). CDR3 in amino acids: CASSLWGRDTEAFF. The CDR3, as DNA: TGTGCCAGCAGTTTATGGGGAAGGGACACTGAAGCTTTCTTT.

This clone was observed a single time. This rearrangement joins TRBV18 to TRBJ2-7; 9 nucleotides match TRBD2. CDR3 size: 15 residues. V was pared by 0 bases and J by 7 bases, with 7 bases of the junction left unmatched. CDR1 is KGHSH, CDR2 LQKENI, per germline. The CDR3 spells CASSPPAGGPGEQYF. In DNA, the CDR3 is TGTGCCAGCTCACCACCGGCGGGAGGGCCAGGAGAGCAGTACTTC.

Of note for this clone: The same CDR3 also results from other DNA sequences found in this sample. The gene calls are TRBV5-1 and TRBJ2-2; D unresolved. This CDR3 region has 14 residues. The V gene's germline CDR1 is SGHRS and CDR2 YFSETQ. V was trimmed by 0 bases and J by 5 bases, leaving 8 bases between them. In DNA, the CDR3 is TGCGCCAGCAGCTTGGGCCCGGGTACCGGGGAGCTGTTTTTT. This codes for CASSLGPGTGELFF.

The gene calls are TRBV5-6 and TRBJ1-1, with TRBD1 as a possible D gene (6 bases). Deletions cut 4 bases from V and 5 bases from J, with 18 bases between. CDR3 size: 15 residues. Germline CDR1 reads SGHDT; CDR2 reads YYEEEE. The CDR3 loop reads CASSPGRGRGTEAFF. Here the CDR3 DNA reads TGTGCCAGCAGCCCGGGCAGGGGAAGGGGGACTGAAGCTTTCTTT.

This clone was recorded at least ten times. As DNA, the CDR3 is TGTGCCACCAGGGGCGGGAATAATGAAAAACTGTTTTTT. It specifies CATRGGNNEKLFF. The chain recombines TRBV15 with TRBJ1-4; no definite D call. CDR3 length equals 13 residues. Germline loops: CDR1 LNHNV, CDR2 YYDKDF (reference sequence). Trimming left V 6 bases short and J 4 bases short, with 9 bases between. Drawing the rest from reference TRBV15 and TRBJ1-4, the complete variable domain is DAMVIQNPRYQVTQFGKPVTLSCSQTLNHNVMYWYQQKSSQAPKLLFHYYDKDFNNEADTPDNFQSRRPNTSFCFLDIRSPGLGDTAMYLCATRGGNNEKLFFGSGTQLSVL.

The CDR3 is CAISEGSSGNTIYF. The CDR3 nucleotides are TGTGCCATCAGTGAAGGCAGCTCTGGAAACACCATATATTTT. V gene TRBV10-3 combines with J gene TRBJ1-3; no reliable D call. The ends were cut back, 3 bases at V and 0 bases at J, with 6 bases in the middle. This CDR3 spans 14 amino acids. Germline-derived CDR1 and CDR2 are ENHRY and SYGVKD.

The chain carries TRBV5-6 and TRBJ2-7; 7 positions agree with TRBD1. CDR1 is SGHDT and CDR2 is YYEEEE in the germline V gene. CDR3 length equals 14 residues. V was pared by 2 bases and J by 4 bases, with 6 bases of the junction left unmatched. The CDR3 sequence: CASSFQDRFYEQYF. DNA for the CDR3: TGTGCCAGCAGCTTCCAGGACAGGTTTTACGAGCAGTACTTC.

The CDR3 loop is CAWSRNRKITYEQYF. The CDR3 nucleotides are TGTGCCTGGAGCCGCAACCGGAAGATAACCTACGAGCAGTACTTC. This rearrangement joins TRBV30 to TRBJ2-5, with D hard to call. TRBJ2-7 explains the end of the DNA better; the J call may be wrong. The CDR3 loop spans 15 amino acids. Germline lookup yields CDR1 GTSNPN and CDR2 SVGIG (reference sequence).

The gene calls are TRBV19 and TRBJ2-1, with unresolved D. CDR1 LNHDA and CDR2 SQIVND come from the germline V gene (reference sequence). Trimming pared 5 bases from V and 6 bases from J, leaving 20 bases between. CDR3 length: 16 amino acids. CDR3 loop: CASSPRLAASGNEQFF. The CDR3 DNA is TGTGCCAGTAGTCCCCGTCTCGCGGCTTCGGGCAATGAGCAGTTCTTC.